These 27 T cell receptor beta chains came from one sample sequenced in a study of T cells expressing NK-cell markers. TCRdb reanalyzed the 5' RACE reads, giving one entry per CDR3 protein sequence and no DNA. The sample totals a few hundred thousand distinct CDR3 sequences; its top ten clones hold over 1.1%. Input material: blood T cells: a sorted CD56 or NKG2C T cell subset, CD4+ or CD8+ T cells, or bulk PBMC T cells (not recorded which). These receptors all come from a woman aged 50 to 60 in good health.

The V gene is TRBV14, the J gene TRBJ2-1; TCRdb calls TRBD2, which cannot be checked without DNA. The CDR3 is 16 residues long. Germline CDR1 is SGHDN and CDR2 is FVKESK. This CDR3 is CASSQTPGLRGNEQFF.

The chain links TRBV12-3 or TRBV12-4 to TRBJ1-1; TCRdb reports TRBD1, a call that lacks DNA to check it against. The CDR3 is made up of 14 amino acids. The CDR3 protein is CASSLRTRGNRAFF.

This chain's CDR3 is CASSLAGQGLYTF. The gene calls are TRBV7-9 and TRBJ1-2; the TRBD1 assignment by TCRdb is unverifiable without DNA. The CDR3 has 13 amino acids. Germline V gives CDR1 SEHNR, CDR2 FQNEAQ (reference sequence).

This sequence joins TRBV5-1 and TRBJ2-2; TCRdb names TRBD2, which stays unverified in the absence of DNA. There are 17 residues in the CDR3. CDR1 and CDR2 from the germline V gene are SGHRS and YFSETQ. CDR3 sequence: CASSLVLAALNTGELFF.

This sequence joins TRBV12-3 or TRBV12-4 and TRBJ2-7; the TCRdb D gene call, TRBD1, has no DNA to confirm it. The CDR3 is 13 residues long. CDR3 sequence: CASRPTGTYEQYF.

The V call is TRBV7-8, the J call TRBJ2-7; TCRdb's D gene call, TRBD1, goes unchecked for lack of DNA. This CDR3 comprises 14 residues. In germline, CDR1 is SGHVS, CDR2 FQNEAQ. CDR3 region: CASRNRGGPYEQYF.

The chain recombines TRBV5-1 with TRBJ2-1; with no DNA, the TCRdb D assignment of TRBD2 cannot be verified. Germline-derived CDR1 and CDR2 are SGHRS and YFSETQ. The CDR3 has 17 residues. The CDR3 sequence: CASSLVRSGDTYNEQFF.

The genes are TRBV29-1 and TRBJ1-4; TCRdb calls TRBD1, which cannot be checked without DNA. Germline loops: CDR1 SQVTM, CDR2 ANQGSEA. The CDR3 has 13 residues. CDR3 sequence: CSVSPGQVEKLFF.

This CDR3 is CAISESQGGVGQPQHF. The chain carries TRBV10-3 and TRBJ1-5; without DNA, the TCRdb call of TRBD1 cannot be checked. The length of the CDR3 is 16 residues. Germline V gene sequence: CDR1 ENHRY, CDR2 SYGVKD.

CDR3 amino acids: CASSSLRGPIETGELFF. V and J are TRBV11-2 and TRBJ2-2; TCRdb indicates TRBD1, and absent DNA this call remains unverified. Germline V lookup: CDR1 SGHAT, CDR2 FQNNGV. The CDR3 extends over 17 amino acids.

The J gene is TRBJ2-1, the V gene TRBV12-3 or TRBV12-4; TCRdb outputs TRBD1, but without DNA this stays unchecked. This CDR3 comprises 18 residues. The CDR3: CANNGTGTLVLLYNEQFF.

V usage is TRBV14 and J usage is TRBJ2-1; lacking DNA, the TRBD2 call made by TCRdb goes unchecked. Germline V CDR1 and CDR2: SGHDN, FVKESK. The CDR3 runs 14 residues. CDR3 in amino acids: CASSRPSGENEQFF.

V and J are TRBV2 and TRBJ2-7; there is no DNA to check the TCRdb D call of TRBD1. Germline V gene lookup returns CDR1 SNHLY and CDR2 FYNNEI. The CDR3 is made up of 13 amino acids. The CDR3 here is CARGGESSYEQYF.

The chain is built from TRBV12-3 or TRBV12-4 and TRBJ2-5; TCRdb proposes TRBD1, but this gene call is untestable without DNA. The CDR3 is 13 residues long. CDR3 sequence reads: CASSFGGGATQYF.

The chain recombines TRBV5-1 with TRBJ2-3; TCRdb selects TRBD2, and the lack of DNA leaves this call unchecked. The CDR3 is made up of 15 amino acids. CDR1 is SGHRS, CDR2 YFSETQ, per germline. CDR3 loop: CASGLGAGITDTQYF.

The rearrangement links TRBV3-1 to TRBJ1-3. CDR3 length equals 17 residues. Germline CDR1 reads LGHDT; CDR2 reads YNNKEL (reference sequence). CDR3 loop: CASSPVAVGLQGNTIYF. The full variable domain, rest sourced from reference TRBV3-1 and TRBJ1-3, is DTAVSQTPKYLVTQMGNDKSIKCEQNLGHDTMYWYKQDSKKFLKIMFSYNNKELIINETVPNRFSPKSPDKAHLNLHINSLELGDSAVYFCASSPVAVGLQGNTIYFGEGSWLTVV.

CDR3 in amino acids: CASSQGLAGVGELFF. V usage is TRBV4-1 and J usage is TRBJ2-2; TCRdb's D call, TRBD2, is unchecked because there is no DNA. Germline V lookup: CDR1 MGHRA, CDR2 YSYEKL. The CDR3 covers 15 residues.

The chain joins TRBV12-5 to TRBJ1-3; TCRdb returns TRBD1, unconfirmable since there is no DNA. The CDR3 has 16 amino acids. Looked up from germline, CDR1 is LGHNT and CDR2 is FRNRAP. The CDR3: CASGEQGIRSGNTIYF.

The CDR3 spells CASKTNRMGLPAPKYLYEQYF. J is TRBJ2-7 and V is TRBV28; TCRdb gives TRBD2 as the D gene, but with no DNA this cannot be confirmed. The CDR3 loop spans 21 amino acids. Germline V CDR1 and CDR2: MDHEN, SYDVKM.

The chain uses TRBV12-3 or TRBV12-4 and TRBJ2-4. The CDR3 is 13 amino acids. The CDR3 region is CASSFGLRDIQYF.

V usage is TRBV19 and J usage is TRBJ2-4; TCRdb names TRBD2, which stays unverified in the absence of DNA. CDR3 size: 14 residues. CDR1 is LNHDA, CDR2 SQIVND, per germline (reference sequence). This chain's CDR3 is CASTRGLLEVIQYF.

The CDR3 spells CASSGSIPGTDTQYF. This rearrangement joins TRBV5-1 to TRBJ2-3; TCRdb's D call, TRBD1, is unchecked because there is no DNA. Germline CDR1 SGHRS, CDR2 YFSETQ. The CDR3 length is 15 residues.

The rearrangement joins TRBV25-1 to TRBJ2-5; there is no DNA to check the TCRdb D call of TRBD2. The CDR3 is 20 amino acids. Germline CDR1 and CDR2: MGHDK and SYGVNS. The CDR3: CASSEGLRRTSGSPQETQYF.

The chain recombines TRBV12-3 or TRBV12-4 with TRBJ2-1; the TCRdb call, TRBD2, lacks DNA for checking. The CDR3 is 14 amino acids. The CDR3 is CASSRWDYNNEQFF.

This chain joins TRBV20-1 and TRBJ2-5; TCRdb's assignment of TRBD2 cannot be checked, as there is no DNA. The germline V gene encodes CDR1 DFQATT and CDR2 SNEGSKA (reference sequence). The CDR3 totals 16 residues. CDR3 residues: CSAGSGRALAQETQYF.

The chain is built from TRBV11-2 and TRBJ2-1; there is no DNA to check the TCRdb D call of TRBD2. The CDR3 sequence is 15 residues long. Looked up from germline, CDR1 is SGHAT and CDR2 is FQNNGV. The chain's CDR3 is CASSLSAGGPAEQFF.

This chain uses TRBV3-1 with TRBJ2-1. The CDR3 covers 14 residues. CDR1 and CDR2 (germline): LGHDT, YNNKEL (reference sequence). This CDR3 is CASSFEIKVDEQFF.